This T cell receptor beta chain was sequenced for a study of blood T cell repertoires in COVID-19. Background on the study: The study drew acute and convalescent COVID-19 samples from the United States, Italy and Spain.

The table came from immunoSEQ multiplex PCR; TCRdb's copy has only in-frame clones and leaves some out. Of a few hundred thousand clones in the sample, 85% were seen once. V lost 7 bases, J lost 0 bases, and 10 bases lay in between. In germline, CDR1 is MDHEN, CDR2 SYDVKM. The CDR3 contains 14 residues. V gene TRBV28 combines with J gene TRBJ2-1; no definite D call. Specimen: peripheral blood. The receptor was isolated from a woman between 18 and 29 years old with acute or convalescent COVID-19. Here the CDR3 DNA reads TGTGCCAGCATTACCGGGTCCTCCTACAATGAGCAGTTCTTC. This translates into CASITGSSYNEQFF.